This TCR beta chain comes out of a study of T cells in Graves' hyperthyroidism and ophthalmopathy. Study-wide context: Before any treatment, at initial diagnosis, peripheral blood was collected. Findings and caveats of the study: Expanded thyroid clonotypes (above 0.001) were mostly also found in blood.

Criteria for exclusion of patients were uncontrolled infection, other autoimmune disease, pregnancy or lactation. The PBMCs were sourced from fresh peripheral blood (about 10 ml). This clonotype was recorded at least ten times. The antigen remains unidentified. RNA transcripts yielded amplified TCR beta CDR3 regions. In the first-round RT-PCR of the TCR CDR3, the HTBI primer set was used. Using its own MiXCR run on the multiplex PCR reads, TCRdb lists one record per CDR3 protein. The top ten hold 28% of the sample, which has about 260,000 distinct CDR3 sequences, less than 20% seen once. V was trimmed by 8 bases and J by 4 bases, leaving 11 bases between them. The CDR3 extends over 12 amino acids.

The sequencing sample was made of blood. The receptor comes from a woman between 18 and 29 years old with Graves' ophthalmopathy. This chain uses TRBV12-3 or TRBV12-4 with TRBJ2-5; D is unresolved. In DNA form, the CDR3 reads TGTGCCAGCGGAACAAGCCGAGAGACCCAGTACTTC. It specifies CASGTSRETQYF.